This T cell receptor beta chain was documented in a study of cytomegalovirus exposure and HLA in healthy donors. Study-level findings and limits: Earlier analysis yielded a pattern in which most TCR beta V segments were productive about 90% or about 30% of the time. With later analysis, a missense DCLRE1C variant became linked to TCR beta V- and J-gene trimming.

Concerning this clone itself: Its antigen remains unidentified.

Primers: 60 Vbeta forward and 13 Jbeta reverse. TCRdb keeps only in-frame clones here, not all; method: immunoSEQ multiplex PCR. The profile shows 150,000 to 200,000 clones, approximately 78% of them singletons. This CDR3 is 14 amino acids long. CDR1 and CDR2 from the germline V gene are LGHNA and YNFKEQ. Unmatched junction bases numbered 4, after V lost 4 bases and J lost 6 bases. The rearrangement joins TRBV4-2 to TRBJ1-2; 11 bases agree with TRBD1. The clonotype was recovered from a girl aged 2-10 years in good health and CMV-seropositive. The sample was PBMCs. DNA for the CDR3: TGTGCCAGCAGCCGCCTGGGACAGGGGGATGGCTACACCTTC. Translating gives CASSRLGQGDGYTF.